These T cell receptor beta chains were read from a single sample in a study of OX40 agonist ivuxolimab in advanced cancers. This table comes from immunoSEQ multiplex PCR, and its TCRdb copy is limited to in-frame clones, with some not included. The sample has tens of thousands of clones, just over 90% seen once. The material sequenced was CD4+ or CD8+ T cells sorted from blood, taken in a trial of the OX40 agonist ivuxolimab. The source of these receptors is an adult with an advanced solid tumor such as melanoma, head and neck, liver or kidney cancer. The CDR3 runs from the conserved cysteine through the conserved F or W. Each record gives: CDR3 length, V gene, D gene, J gene, clone size, CDR3 protein, CDR3 DNA. A D gene is named only where the DNA matches it firmly. Clone size is stated in some rows and not others, as once, few, many or a class when expanded.

>14|TRBV11-3|TRBD1|TRBJ1-6|NA
CASSLSQGNSPLHF
TGTGCCAGCAGCTTATCACAGGGGAATTCACCCCTCCACTTT
>19|TRBV10-3|TRBD2|TRBJ2-3|NA
CAIRGGSGGTNPSTDTQYF
TGTGCCATCAGGGGTGGGAGCGGGGGAACGAATCCAAGCACAGATACGCAGTATTTT
>13|TRBV18|NA|TRBJ1-1|NA
CASSPREGPEAFF
TGTGCCAGCTCACCGAGGGAGGGTCCTGAAGCTTTCTTT
>15|TRBV5-4|TRBD1|TRBJ2-7|NA
CASSSGTGLSYEQYF
TGTGCCAGCAGCTCGGGGACAGGTCTTTCCTACGAGCAGTACTTC
>14|TRBV9|TRBD1|TRBJ1-2|few
CASSAGGEGYGYTF
TGTGCCAGCAGCGCAGGGGGCGAAGGCTATGGCTACACCTTC
>15|TRBV7-3|NA|TRBJ2-2|NA
CASSSQRAGTGELFF
TGTGCCAGCAGCTCCCAAAGGGCAGGGACCGGGGAGCTGTTTTTT
>17|TRBV14|TRBD1|TRBJ2-1|once
CASSQEAGTGGYNEQFF
TGTGCCAGCAGCCAAGAAGCCGGGACAGGGGGCTACAATGAGCAGTTCTTC
>15|TRBV5-1|TRBD2|TRBJ2-1|NA
CASSLVQRGNNEQFF
TGCGCCAGCAGCTTGGTCCAGCGGGGGAACAATGAGCAGTTCTTC
>13|TRBV28|NA|TRBJ1-2|NA
CASSLLGGFGYTF
TGTGCCAGCAGTTTATTGGGGGGGTTTGGCTACACCTTC
>15|TRBV7-8|NA|TRBJ2-7|NA
CASSPGRGDTYEQYF
TGTGCCAGCAGCCCTGGACGGGGGGACACCTACGAGCAGTACTTC
>15|TRBV6-1|TRBD2|TRBJ2-5|NA
CASRDSGGAKETQYF
TGTGCCAGCAGGGATAGCGGGGGGGCAAAAGAGACCCAGTACTTC
>15|TRBV7-9|NA|TRBJ1-4|NA
CASSLYSGGNEKLFF
TGTGCCAGCAGCTTATATTCGGGGGGGAATGAAAAACTGTTTTTT
>15|TRBV7-2|NA|TRBJ2-1|NA
CASSLGWTGRNEQFF
TGTGCCAGCAGCTTAGGGTGGACCGGTCGGAATGAGCAGTTCTTC
>17|TRBV11-3|TRBD2|TRBJ2-5|NA
CASSLQKAGLYQETQYF
TGTGCCAGCAGCTTACAAAAAGCGGGGCTGTACCAAGAGACCCAGTACTTC
>15|TRBV5-4|NA|TRBJ1-4|once
CASSRDRATNEKLFF
TGTGCCAGCAGCCGGGATCGTGCAACTAATGAAAAACTGTTTTTT
>16|TRBV5-4|TRBD2|TRBJ2-3|NA
CASSWALAASTDTQYF
TGTGCCAGCAGCTGGGCCCTAGCGGCTAGCACAGATACGCAGTATTTT
>13|TRBV11-2|NA|TRBJ2-5|NA
CASSLDLDRTQYF
TGTGCCAGCAGCTTAGATCTGGACCGGACCCAGTACTTC
>16|TRBV6-1|NA|TRBJ2-5|NA
CASSEAPRGGQETQYF
TGTGCCAGCAGTGAAGCGCCTCGGGGCGGCCAAGAGACCCAGTACTTC
>15|TRBV7-9|TRBD1|TRBJ1-4|NA
CASSLADRVGEKLFF
TGTGCCAGCAGCTTAGCCGACAGGGTGGGTGAAAAACTGTTTTTT
>15|TRBV7-2|TRBD1|TRBJ1-5|NA
CASSPRDRGYQPQHF
TGTGCCAGCAGCCCTAGGGACAGGGGCTATCAGCCCCAGCATTTT
>12|TRBV7-8|NA|TRBJ2-4|once
CASSPSSNIQYF
TGTGCCAGCAGCCCCTCCAGCAACATTCAGTACTTC
>15|TRBV7-9|TRBD2|TRBJ2-7|NA
CASSLVGGMSYEQYF
TGTGCCAGCAGCTTAGTGGGGGGGATGTCCTACGAGCAGTACTTC
>16|TRBV7-6|NA|TRBJ1-4|NA
CASSKEVIATNEKLFF
TGTGCCAGCAGCAAAGAGGTGATTGCAACTAATGAAAAACTGTTTTTT
>14|TRBV6-1|NA|TRBJ2-7|few
CASSELAGRYEQYF
TGTGCCAGCAGTGAATTAGCAGGGAGGTACGAGCAGTACTTC
>16|TRBV7-9|TRBD1|TRBJ1-6|NA
CASSLAAGGPNSPLHF
TGTGCCAGCAGCTTGGCTGCAGGGGGTCCGAATTCACCCCTCCACTTT
>17|TRBV11-1|TRBD2|TRBJ2-1|NA
CASSLPSGQSSYNEQFF
TGTGCCAGCAGCTTGCCTAGCGGCCAAAGCTCCTACAATGAGCAGTTCTTC
>13|TRBV5-1|NA|TRBJ1-1|NA
CASSLLLNTEAFF
TGCGCCAGCAGCCTTCTTTTGAACACTGAAGCTTTCTTT
>12|TRBV5-4|NA|TRBJ1-2|NA
CASSIDREGYTF
TGTGCCAGCAGCATCGACAGAGAGGGCTACACCTTC